These 23 T cell receptor beta chains share one sample of origin, sequenced in a study of blood T cells in healthy people across ages. Next came a second PCR, run for about 7 to 12 cycles, which used a sample-barcoded 5' primer along with a J-beta primer mix. TCRdb re-called the 5' RACE reads through MiXCR, storing one row per CDR3 protein. The sample contains 1.5 million to 2 million distinct CDR3 sequences, 30% to 35% of which appear only once. The material sequenced was blood. These receptors were collected from a woman under 40 in good health.

This clonotype was seen more than once but under ten times. The junction and the germline gene differ at one end; a read error may be behind it. The rearrangement joins TRBV20-1 to TRBJ2-7; tentative D call: TRBD1 (5 bases). Per the germline V gene, CDR1 is DFQATT and CDR2 is SNEGSKA (reference sequence). The CDR3 has 13 residues. The CDR3 is CGARQGSTYEQYF. CDR3 DNA sequence: TGCGGTGCTAGGCAGGGATCAACCTACGAGCAGTACTTC.

The chain uses TRBV24-1 and TRBJ2-3, with 7 bases matching TRBD1. The germline CDR1 and CDR2 sequences are KGHDR and SFDVKD. With 4 bases clipped from V and 0 bases from J, the junction kept 3 bases outside the gene matches. The CDR3 spans 15 residues. CDR3 coding DNA: TGTGCCACCAGTGAGACAGGGCCTAGCACAGATACGCAGTATTTT. This sequence encodes CATSETGPSTDTQYF.

This clonotype appeared once. V gene TRBV19 combines with J gene TRBJ2-6; D is unresolved. CDR3 size: 15 residues. The ends were cut back, 6 bases at V and 0 bases at J, with 9 bases in the middle. Looked up from germline, CDR1 is LNHDA and CDR2 is SQIVND (reference sequence). CDR3 DNA sequence: TGTGCCAGTAGAGGAATCCCCTCTGGGGCCAACGTCCTGACTTTC. It translates to CASRGIPSGANVLTF.

Regarding this clonotype: A much larger clone sits a single nucleotide away, making a read error possible. The J gene is TRBJ2-1, the V gene TRBV29-1; D perhaps matches TRBD1 (5 bases). The length of the CDR3 is 12 residues. Germline V gene lookup returns CDR1 SQVTM and CDR2 ANQGSEA. Trimming pared 7 bases from V and 7 bases from J, leaving 14 bases between. The CDR3 reads CSAIGRANEQFF. CDR3 coding DNA: TGCAGCGCCATAGGCAGGGCGAATGAGCAGTTCTTC.

This clonotype was seen at least ten times. Mismatch with germline at one junction end may stem from a read error. The chain couples TRBV5-1 to TRBJ2-7, with D perhaps matching TRBD2 (5 bases). This CDR3 is 15 amino acids long. The germline CDR1 and CDR2 sequences are SGHRS and YFSETQ. CDR3 loop: CASSLSGVPSHEQYF. CDR3 nucleotides: TGCGCCAGCAGCTTGTCCGGGGTCCCCTCCCACGAGCAGTACTTC.

This clonotype was detected only a few times. The rearrangement uses TRBV10-3 and TRBJ1-1; D is uncertain. This CDR3 has 14 amino acids. Germline CDR1 ENHRY, CDR2 SYGVKD. V lost 3 bases and J lost 1, with 9 bases in between. CDR3 residues: CAISDWNQNTEAFF. CDR3 DNA sequence: TGTGCCATCAGTGATTGGAATCAGAACACTGAAGCTTTCTTT.

This clonotype was observed a handful of times. The chain employs TRBV24-1 and TRBJ1-2; the D is unclear. The CDR3 runs to 13 residues. Between the trimmed V and J ends, which lost 5 bases and 4 bases, there was a span of 10 bases. CDR1 is KGHDR and CDR2 is SFDVKD in the germline V gene. In DNA form, the CDR3 reads TGTGCCACCAGTGGCCAGGACTTCTATGGCTACACCTTC. Its protein is CATSGQDFYGYTF.

This clonotype was found a few times. V is TRBV18 and J is TRBJ2-5; D might be TRBD2 (5 bases). Per the germline V gene, CDR1 is KGHSH and CDR2 is LQKENI. Trimming took off 1 base at V and 5 bases at J, with 11 bases between the two ends. The CDR3 runs 14 residues. Written as DNA, the CDR3 is TGTGCCAGCTCACCACGACTACTCTCGGAGACCCAGTACTTC. Translation: CASSPRLLSETQYF. Combining the CDR3 with reference TRBV18 and TRBJ2-5 gives the whole variable domain NAGVMQNPRHLVRRRGQEARLRCSPMKGHSHVYWYRQLPEEGLKFMVYLQKENIIDESGMPKERFSAEFPKEGPSILRIQQVVRGDSAAYFCASSPRLLSETQYFGPGTRLLVL.

V and J are TRBV7-2 and TRBJ1-4, with 9 bases lining up with TRBD1. Germline trimming cut 1 base from V and 2 bases from J; bases unmatched to any gene: 2. The CDR3 runs 16 residues. The V gene's germline CDR1 is SGHTA and CDR2 FQGNSA. The CDR3 region has the DNA TGTGCCAGCAGCTTAGTGGGACAGGGCACTAATGAAAAACTGTTTTTT. It codes for CASSLVGQGTNEKLFF.

In its sample, this clonotype was seen a few times. The rearrangement uses TRBV28 and TRBJ2-7; D not certain. Germline V lookup: CDR1 MDHEN, CDR2 SYDVKM. This CDR3 spans 15 amino acids. V dropped 2 bases and J dropped 7 bases, with 18 bases sitting between them. CDR3 amino acids: CASSLVGTDLGEQYF. The DNA for the CDR3 is TGTGCCAGCAGTTTAGTGGGAACCGACCTAGGGGAGCAGTACTTC.

The CDR3 loop reads CASGRAGLAGEQFF. For the CDR3, the DNA is TGTGCTAGTGGTCGGGCGGGACTAGCTGGGGAGCAGTTCTTC. The chain is built from TRBV12-5 and TRBJ2-1, with 9 bases that match TRBD2. V was clipped by 5 bases and J by 10 bases; unmatched bases: 9. The CDR3 runs to 14 residues. CDR1 and CDR2 from the germline V gene are LGHNT and FRNRAP. Using reference TRBV12-5 and TRBJ2-1 for the parts outside the CDR3, the full variable domain is DARVTQTPRHKVTEMGQEVTMRCQPILGHNTVFWYRQTMMQGLELLAYFRNRAPLDDSGMPKDRFSAEMPDATLATLKIQPSEPRDSAVYFCASGRAGLAGEQFFGPGTRLTVL.

V is TRBV7-3 and J is TRBJ1-4; 7 bases match TRBD1. Germline values: CDR1 SGHTA, CDR2 FQGTGA. V gave up 6 bases and J gave up 6 bases; unmatched junction bases: 16. CDR3 length: 17 residues. CDR3 protein: CASRPTETGMGYEKLFF. In DNA form, the CDR3 reads TGTGCCAGCAGACCTACCGAGACAGGGATGGGGTATGAAAAACTGTTTTTT.

With respect to this clonotype: One end of the junction varies from germline; a read error may be responsible. The V call is TRBV20-1, the J call TRBJ2-5, with D perhaps matching TRBD2 (6 bases). The V gene's germline CDR1 is DFQATT and CDR2 SNEGSKA (reference sequence). CDR3 length: 13 amino acids. The CDR3 DNA reads TGCAGAGCTAGAGATCGGGGGAAAGGGACCCAGTACTTC. Protein: CRARDRGKGTQYF.

This chain links TRBV18 with TRBJ2-6; D is ambiguous. From germline, CDR1 is KGHSH and CDR2 LQKENI. The CDR3 spans 17 residues. V was pared by 3 bases and J by 4 bases, with 16 bases between. The CDR3 protein is CASSPPTGTSGANVLTF. The CDR3 DNA is TGTGCCAGCTCACCTCCCACGGGCACATCCGGGGCCAACGTCCTGACTTTC.

This clonotype was observed a few times. The chain uses TRBV7-9 and TRBJ2-3, with 10 positions matching TRBD2. Looked up from germline, CDR1 is SEHNR and CDR2 is FQNEAQ (reference sequence). CDR3 length: 14 amino acids. With 7 bases clipped from V and 1 base from J, the junction kept 2 bases outside the gene matches. This CDR3 reads CASKGTSGTDTQYF. CDR3 nucleotides: TGTGCCAGCAAGGGGACTAGCGGCACAGATACGCAGTATTTT.

About this clonotype itself: The junction departs from germline at one end; a sequencing error may be responsible. The V and J genes are TRBV5-1 and TRBJ2-3; 7 nucleotides align to TRBD1. The CDR3 runs 17 residues. Germline lookup yields CDR1 SGHRS and CDR2 YFSETQ. Written as DNA, the CDR3 is TGCGTCAGCAGCGCCGGGACAGTCTCCTATGGGACAGATACGCAGTATTTT. Translation gives CVSSAGTVSYGTDTQYF.

Remarks on this clonotype: Germline is not matched at one junction end, which may reflect a read error. The chain joins TRBV11-2 to TRBJ2-1; 12 bases map to TRBD2. The germline V gene encodes CDR1 SGHAT and CDR2 FQNNGV. This CDR3 has 16 amino acids. CDR3 nucleotide sequence: TGTGTCAGCAGCTTAACTAGCGGGAGGATCTACAATGAGCAGTTCTTC. It encodes CVSSLTSGRIYNEQFF.

Many counts were recorded for this clonotype. This chain connects TRBV24-1 to TRBJ1-2, with 7 bases lining up with TRBD1. The V and J ends lost 3 bases and 2 bases, in that order; junction bases with no gene match: 2. This CDR3 is built from 14 residues. The germline V gene encodes CDR1 KGHDR and CDR2 SFDVKD. As DNA, the CDR3 is TGTGCCACCAGTGATCCGGGACAGAACTATGGCTACACCTTC. It specifies CATSDPGQNYGYTF.

The sample holds a few counts of this clonotype. The chain couples TRBV5-6 to TRBJ2-7, with a weak D call TRBD1 (5 bases). Germline values: CDR1 SGHDT, CDR2 YYEEEE. V gave up 2 bases and J gave up 3 bases, with 15 bases separating them. The length of the CDR3 is 15 residues. The CDR3 DNA reads TGTGCCAGCAGCTTCGTGGGGCAAGGTATCTACGAGCAGTACTTC. It specifies CASSFVGQGIYEQYF. Based on the CDR3 plus reference TRBV5-6 and TRBJ2-7, the full variable domain is DAGVTQSPTHLIKTRGQQVTLRCSPKSGHDTVSWYQQALGQGPQFIFQYYEEEERQRGNFPDRFSGHQFPNYSSELNVNALLLGDSALYLCASSFVGQGIYEQYFGPGTRLTVT.

The chain couples TRBV20-1 to TRBJ1-2; perhaps TRBD1 as D (6 bases). The length of the CDR3 is 12 residues. The V gene lost 6 bases and the J gene lost 6 bases, with 14 bases spanning the gap. CDR1 DFQATT and CDR2 SNEGSKA come from the germline V gene (reference sequence). The CDR3 reads CSALKGGDGYTF. The CDR3 DNA sequence: TGCAGTGCCCTCAAGGGGGGAGATGGCTACACCTTC.

The rearrangement uses TRBV12-3 or TRBV12-4 and TRBJ2-2; D uncertain. This CDR3 comprises 11 residues. Trimming left V 11 bases short and J 5 bases short, with 9 bases between. The CDR3 coding sequence is TGTGCCGGCACCCGAACCGGGGAGCTGTTTTTT. Amino acids: CAGTRTGELFF.

This clonotype was seen at least ten times. This chain uses TRBV7-3 with TRBJ1-2; weak D call: TRBD1 (5 bases). Germline CDR1 is SGHTA and CDR2 is FQGTGA. There are 13 residues in the CDR3. Trimming pared 4 bases from V and 4 bases from J, leaving 10 bases between. DNA for the CDR3: TGTGCCAGCAGCTCTTGGGGGGGCTATGGCTACACCTTC. It yields the protein CASSSWGGYGYTF.

This clonotype was seen ten or more times. This chain links TRBV3-1 with TRBJ2-7; D gene uncertain. Trimming pared 5 bases from V and 2 bases from J, leaving 4 bases between. There are 11 residues in the CDR3. From germline, CDR1 is LGHDT and CDR2 YNNKEL (reference sequence). The CDR3 sequence is CASSNAYEQYF. CDR3 nucleotide sequence: TGTGCCAGCAGCAATGCCTACGAGCAGTACTTC.